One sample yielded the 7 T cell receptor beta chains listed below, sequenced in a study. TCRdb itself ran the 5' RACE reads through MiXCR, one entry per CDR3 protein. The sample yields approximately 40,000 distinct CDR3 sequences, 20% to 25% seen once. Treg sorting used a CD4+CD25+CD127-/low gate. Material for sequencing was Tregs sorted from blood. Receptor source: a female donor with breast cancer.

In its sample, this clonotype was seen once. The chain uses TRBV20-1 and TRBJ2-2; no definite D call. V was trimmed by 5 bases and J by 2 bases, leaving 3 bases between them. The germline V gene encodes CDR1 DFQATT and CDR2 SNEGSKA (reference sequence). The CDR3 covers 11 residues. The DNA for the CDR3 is TGCAGTGCTCCTAACACCGGGGAGCTGTTTTTT. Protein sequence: CSAPNTGELFF.

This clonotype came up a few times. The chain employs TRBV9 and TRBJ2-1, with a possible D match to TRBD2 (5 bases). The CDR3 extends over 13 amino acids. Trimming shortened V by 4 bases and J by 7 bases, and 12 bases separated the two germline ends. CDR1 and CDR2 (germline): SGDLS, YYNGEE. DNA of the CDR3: TGTGCCAGCAGCCCGCCCGGGGATAATGAGCAGTTCTTC. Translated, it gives CASSPPGDNEQFF. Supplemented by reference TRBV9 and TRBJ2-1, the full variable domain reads DSGVTQTPKHLITATGQRVTLRCSPRSGDLSVYWYQQSLDQGLQFLIQYYNGEERAKGNILERFSAQQFPDLHSELNLSSLELGDSALYFCASSPPGDNEQFFGPGTRLTVL.

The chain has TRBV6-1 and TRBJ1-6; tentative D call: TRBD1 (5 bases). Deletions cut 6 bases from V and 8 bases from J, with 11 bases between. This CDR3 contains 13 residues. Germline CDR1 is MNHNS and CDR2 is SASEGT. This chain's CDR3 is CASSDRDHSPLHF. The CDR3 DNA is TGTGCCAGCAGCGACCGGGACCATTCACCCCTCCACTTT.

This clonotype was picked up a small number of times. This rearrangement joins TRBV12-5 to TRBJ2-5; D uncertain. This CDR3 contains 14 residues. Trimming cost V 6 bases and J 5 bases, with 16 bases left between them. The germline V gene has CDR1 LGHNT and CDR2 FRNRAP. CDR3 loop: CASGSSKAPETQYF. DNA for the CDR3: TGTGCTAGTGGCTCCTCTAAGGCGCCCGAGACCCAGTACTTC.

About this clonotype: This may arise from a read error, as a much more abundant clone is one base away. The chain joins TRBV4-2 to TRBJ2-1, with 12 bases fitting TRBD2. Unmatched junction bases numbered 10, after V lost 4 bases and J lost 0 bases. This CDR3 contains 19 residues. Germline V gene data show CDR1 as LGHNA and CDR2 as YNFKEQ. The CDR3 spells CASSLERLAGASSYNEQFF. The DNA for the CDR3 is TGTGCCAGCAGCCTCGAGAGACTAGCGGGAGCGAGCTCCTACAATGAGCAGTTCTTC.

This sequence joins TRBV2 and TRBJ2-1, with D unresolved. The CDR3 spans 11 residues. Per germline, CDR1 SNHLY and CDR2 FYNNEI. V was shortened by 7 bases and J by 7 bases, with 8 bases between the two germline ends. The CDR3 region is CASNSWNEQFF. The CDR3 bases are TGTGCCAGCAATAGCTGGAATGAGCAGTTCTTC.

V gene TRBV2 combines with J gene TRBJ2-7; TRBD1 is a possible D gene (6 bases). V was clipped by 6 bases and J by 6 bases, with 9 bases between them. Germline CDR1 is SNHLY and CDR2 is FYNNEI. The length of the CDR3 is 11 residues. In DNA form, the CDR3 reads TGTGCCAGCAGGCTAGGGGGCGAGCAGTACTTC. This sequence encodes CASRLGGEQYF. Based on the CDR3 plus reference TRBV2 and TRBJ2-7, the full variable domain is EPEVTQTPSHQVTQMGQEVILRCVPISNHLYFYWYRQILGQKVEFLVSFYNNEISEKSEIFDDQFSVERPDGSNFTLKIRSTKLEDSAMYFCASRLGGEQYFGPGTRLTVT.